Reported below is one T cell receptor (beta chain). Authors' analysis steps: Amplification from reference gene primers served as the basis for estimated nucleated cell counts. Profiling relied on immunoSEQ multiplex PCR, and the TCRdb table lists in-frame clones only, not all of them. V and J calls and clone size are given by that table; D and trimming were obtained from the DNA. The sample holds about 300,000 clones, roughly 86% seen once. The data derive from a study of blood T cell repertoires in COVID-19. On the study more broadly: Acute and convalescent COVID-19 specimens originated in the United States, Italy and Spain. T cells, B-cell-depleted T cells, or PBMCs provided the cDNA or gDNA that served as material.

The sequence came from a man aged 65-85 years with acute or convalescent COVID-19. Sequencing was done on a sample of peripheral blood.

CDR3 in DNA: TGTGCCAGCAGCTTGTCAGGGCTTGGGGCCCAGTACTTC. Protein sequence: CASSLSGLGAQYF. The chain recombines TRBV5-4 with TRBJ2-5, with D possibly TRBD1 on 5 matching bases. The ends were cut back, 1 base at V and 9 bases at J, with 13 bases in the middle. The germline gives CDR1 SGHNT, CDR2 YYREEE (reference sequence). The CDR3 contains 13 residues.